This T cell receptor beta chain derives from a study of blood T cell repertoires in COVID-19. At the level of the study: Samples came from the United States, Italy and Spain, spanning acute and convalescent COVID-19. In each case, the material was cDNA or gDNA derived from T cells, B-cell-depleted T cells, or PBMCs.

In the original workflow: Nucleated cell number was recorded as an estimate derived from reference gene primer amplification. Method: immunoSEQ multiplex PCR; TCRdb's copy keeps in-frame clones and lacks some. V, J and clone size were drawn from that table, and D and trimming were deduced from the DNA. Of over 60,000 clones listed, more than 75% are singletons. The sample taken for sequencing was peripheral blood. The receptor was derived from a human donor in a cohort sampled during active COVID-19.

The CDR3 here is CASTGGSGHQPQHF. DNA for the CDR3: TGTGCCAGCACCGGGGGGAGTGGGCATCAGCCCCAGCATTTT. The rearrangement joins TRBV2 to TRBJ1-5; tentative D call: TRBD1 (5 bases). Per the germline V gene, CDR1 is SNHLY and CDR2 is FYNNEI. V was pared by 7 bases and J by 5 bases, with 15 bases between. CDR3 size: 14 residues.